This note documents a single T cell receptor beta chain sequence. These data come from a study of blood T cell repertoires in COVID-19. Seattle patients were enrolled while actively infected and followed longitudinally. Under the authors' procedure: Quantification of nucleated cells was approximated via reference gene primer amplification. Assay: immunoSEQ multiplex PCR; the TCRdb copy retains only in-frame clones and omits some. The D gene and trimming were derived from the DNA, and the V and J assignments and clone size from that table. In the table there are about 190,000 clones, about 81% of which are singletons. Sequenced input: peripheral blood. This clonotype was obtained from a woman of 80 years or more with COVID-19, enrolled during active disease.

The CDR3 spells CASSWNLAGTGSHEQYF. The CDR3 DNA sequence: TGCGCCAGCAGCTGGAACCTGGCCGGGACAGGGTCTCACGAGCAGTACTTC. This chain joins TRBV5-1 and TRBJ2-7; TRBD1 matches at 9 bases. The CDR3 runs to 17 residues. Germline CDR1 SGHRS, CDR2 YFSETQ. The trim removed 3 bases at V and 5 bases at J, leaving 15 bases unmatched.